The 13 T cell receptor beta chains reported below all come from one sample, sequenced in a study of CD8 T cells in Susac syndrome. RNA totalling roughly 0.45 to 1 ug underwent reverse transcription with random hexamers. One entry per CDR3 protein, called by TCRdb with MiXCR from the immunoSEQ multiplex PCR reads. The sample shows 250,000 to 350,000 distinct CDR3 sequences, 90% to 95% of them seen only once. Sequenced input: CD4+ T cells from PBMCs. Receptors originate from a human donor with multiple sclerosis.

DNA for the CDR3: TGCAGCTTCGTAGACCGACCAGACCCCGAGCAGTACTTC. The encoded protein is CSFVDRPDPEQYF. The genes are TRBV29-1 and TRBJ2-7; unclear D gene. Trimming removed 8 bases from V and 6 bases from J, with 20 bases in between. This CDR3 region has 13 residues. Germline V gene data show CDR1 as SQVTM and CDR2 as ANQGSEA.

The CDR3: CAWSVSASLVDTQYF. Here the CDR3 DNA reads TGTGCCTGGAGTGTTTCTGCTAGTCTAGTAGATACGCAGTATTTT. The genes are TRBV30 and TRBJ2-3; D call uncertain. The CDR3 contains 15 residues. The V end lost 0 bases, the J end lost 5 bases, and 15 bases lay between the germline ends. From germline, CDR1 is GTSNPN and CDR2 SVGIG (reference sequence).

V gene TRBV7-9 combines with J gene TRBJ2-5, with no clear D. The germline V gene encodes CDR1 SEHNR and CDR2 FQNEAQ (reference sequence). V was cut by 1 base and J by 0 bases, with 9 bases left in between. The CDR3 has 15 amino acids. The CDR3 DNA reads as TGTGCCAGCAGCTTAGATGGCGTGTACCAAGAGACCCAGTACTTC. It is translated as CASSLDGVYQETQYF. Together with reference TRBV7-9 and TRBJ2-5, the CDR3 gives the full variable domain: DTGVSQNPRHKITKRGQNVTFRCDPISEHNRLYWYRQTLGQGPEFLTYFQNEAQLEKSRLLSDRFSAERPKGSFSTLEIQRTEQGDSAMYLCASSLDGVYQETQYFGPGTRLLVL.

The chain couples TRBV7-9 to TRBJ2-2, with 9 nucleotides matching TRBD1. Trimming removed 5 bases from V and 6 bases from J; junction bases left unmatched: 10. This CDR3 region has 16 residues. From germline, CDR1 is SEHNR and CDR2 FQNEAQ (reference sequence). CDR3 residues: CASSNRDRAVSGELFF. The CDR3 bases are TGTGCCAGCAGCAACCGGGACAGGGCGGTATCCGGGGAGCTGTTTTTT. Complete variable domain (other parts from reference TRBV7-9 and TRBJ2-2): DTGVSQNPRHKITKRGQNVTFRCDPISEHNRLYWYRQTLGQGPEFLTYFQNEAQLEKSRLLSDRFSAERPKGSFSTLEIQRTEQGDSAMYLCASSNRDRAVSGELFFGEGSRLTVL.

The rearrangement uses TRBV20-1 and TRBJ2-3; 8 nucleotides agree with TRBD1. V lost 8 bases and J lost 1; bases outside the gene matches: 5. Germline V gene sequence: CDR1 DFQATT, CDR2 SNEGSKA (reference sequence). The CDR3 loop spans 13 amino acids. The CDR3 sequence: CSLPGQGTDTQYF. Written as DNA, the CDR3 is TGCAGTCTGCCGGGACAGGGCACAGATACGCAGTATTTT.

The V gene is TRBV12-3 or TRBV12-4, the J gene TRBJ1-1; no reliable D call. This CDR3 comprises 13 residues. Trimming took off 2 bases at V and 1 base at J, with 5 bases between the two ends. CDR3 loop: CASSLRENTEAFF. The CDR3 coding sequence is TGTGCCAGCAGTTTAAGGGAGAACACTGAAGCTTTCTTT.

The rearrangement links TRBV30 to TRBJ2-1; D possibly matches TRBD1 or TRBD2 (5 bases each). The CDR3 is 13 residues long. V dropped 2 bases and J dropped 8 bases, with 13 bases sitting between them. Germline assignment: CDR1 GTSNPN and CDR2 SVGIG (reference sequence). Written as DNA, the CDR3 is TGTGCCTGGAGTTTGGGGGAGCCCTATGAGCAGTTCTTC. It specifies CAWSLGEPYEQFF.

The chain recombines TRBV12-3 or TRBV12-4 with TRBJ1-1; 7 bases fit TRBD1. CDR3 length: 14 residues. V lost 6 bases and J lost 0; bases outside the gene matches: 4. The CDR3 is CASSPDRLNTEAFF. The CDR3 DNA follows: TGTGCCAGCAGCCCGGACAGGCTGAACACTGAAGCTTTCTTT.

The chain combines TRBV30 with TRBJ2-2; D is unclear. The CDR3 runs to 13 residues. Germline V gene lookup returns CDR1 GTSNPN and CDR2 SVGIG (reference sequence). Between the trimmed V and J ends, which lost 0 bases and 7 bases, there was a span of 9 bases. DNA of the CDR3: TGTGCCTGGAGTGTACTACTGGGCGGGGAGCTGTTTTTT. It translates to CAWSVLLGGELFF.

This chain joins TRBV30 and TRBJ2-1; D might be TRBD2 (6 bases). The germline CDR1 and CDR2 sequences are GTSNPN and SVGIG (reference sequence). V lost 8 bases to trimming and J lost 5 bases, with 25 bases between them. The CDR3 spans 16 residues. Here the CDR3 reads CALGGSRRDSHNEQFF. Written as DNA, the CDR3 is TGTGCCCTGGGTGGGTCCCGCCGGGACTCTCACAATGAGCAGTTCTTC.

The chain joins TRBV28 to TRBJ1-2; unclear D gene. CDR3 length: 14 amino acids. The V end lost 4 bases, the J end lost 5 bases, and 14 bases lay between the germline ends. Per germline, CDR1 MDHEN and CDR2 SYDVKM. The CDR3 sequence is CASSSPGPQYGYTF. Here the CDR3 DNA reads TGTGCCAGCAGTTCCCCTGGGCCGCAGTATGGCTACACCTTC.

The V and J genes are TRBV6-4 and TRBJ1-2, with a weak D call TRBD1 (5 bases). The germline V and J ends were trimmed by 2 bases and 7 bases, with 11 bases remaining between them. Germline V gene sequence: CDR1 MRHNA, CDR2 SNTAGT. This CDR3 is 13 amino acids long. The CDR3 coding sequence is TGTGCCAGCAGTGACCCGGGACTTCTTGGCTACACCTTC. Its protein product is CASSDPGLLGYTF.

The chain recombines TRBV12-3 or TRBV12-4 with TRBJ2-1; no reliable D call. The CDR3 is made up of 14 amino acids. The V and J ends lost 1 base and 3 bases respectively, with 7 bases between them. The CDR3 sequence is CASSLGQIYNEQFF. CDR3 DNA: TGTGCCAGCAGTTTAGGGCAGATCTACAATGAGCAGTTCTTC.